What follows describes a single T cell receptor beta chain. Its target is not known. These data originate in a study of shared clonotypes between healthy human individuals. Study-wide results and limits: Represented genetic and exposure-history diversity was restricted by having few donors. Sharing across four donors was seen in approximately 5.2% of naive CD4 clonotypes.

The assay ran at deep level. TCRdb's table, derived via immunoSEQ multiplex PCR, lists solely in-frame clones and lacks some. The sample has 330,000 or so clones, less than 75% seen once; the top ten hold around 9.3%. A split of CD4+ cells into CD45RA+ naive and CD45RA-negative memory subsets was performed. The CDR3 consists of 14 residues. V was shortened by 6 bases and J by 0 bases, with 9 bases between the two germline ends. Germline CDR1 and CDR2: MNHEY and SVGAGI. The clonotype was recovered from a man aged 25-45 years in good health. The sample taken for sequencing was memory CD4+ T cells sorted from blood. Subset: CD45RA-negative fraction. The chain uses TRBV6-5 and TRBJ2-4; D gene ambiguous. DNA of the CDR3: TGTGCCAGCAGGGTCCGTTTAGCCAAAAACATTCAGTACTTC. This sequence encodes CASRVRLAKNIQYF.